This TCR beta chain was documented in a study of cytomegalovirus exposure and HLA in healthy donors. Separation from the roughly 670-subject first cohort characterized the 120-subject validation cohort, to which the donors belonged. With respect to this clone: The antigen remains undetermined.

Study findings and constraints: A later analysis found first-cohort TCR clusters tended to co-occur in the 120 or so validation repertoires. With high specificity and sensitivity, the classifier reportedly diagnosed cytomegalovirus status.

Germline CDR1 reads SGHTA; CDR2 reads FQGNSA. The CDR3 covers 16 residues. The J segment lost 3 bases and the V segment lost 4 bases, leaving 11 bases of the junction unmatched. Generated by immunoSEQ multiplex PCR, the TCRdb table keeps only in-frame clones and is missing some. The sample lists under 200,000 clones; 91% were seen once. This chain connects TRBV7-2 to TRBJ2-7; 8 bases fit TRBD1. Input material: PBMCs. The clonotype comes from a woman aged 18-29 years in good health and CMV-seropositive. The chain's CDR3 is CASSSAWDRSLYEQYF. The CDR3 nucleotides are TGTGCCAGCAGCTCAGCCTGGGACAGGAGCCTCTACGAGCAGTACTTC.